The next 17 T cell receptor beta chains were all read from a single sample in a study of blood T cell repertoires in COVID-19. Some clones are missing from TCRdb's copy, which holds only in-frame ones; the method was immunoSEQ multiplex PCR. The data hold 100,000 to 150,000 clones, with approximately 88% observed a single time. The sequencing sample was made of peripheral blood. The receptors come from a man between 60 and 75 years old with acute or convalescent COVID-19.

The genes are TRBV4-1 and TRBJ2-7, with 12 bases identical to TRBD2. CDR3 size: 18 residues. The ends lost 4 bases at V and 3 bases at J; junction bases unmatched: 13. Germline assignment: CDR1 MGHRA and CDR2 YSYEKL. The CDR3 nucleotides are TGCGCCAGCAGCCTGACTAGCGGGAGTCAGGGGGGGGACTACGAGCAGTACTTC. It yields the protein CASSLTSGSQGGDYEQYF.

The chain recombines TRBV6-5 with TRBJ2-7; TRBD1 is a possible D gene (6 bases). Between the trimmed V and J ends, which lost 8 bases and 4 bases, there was a span of 21 bases. The CDR3 is 15 residues long. Germline lookup yields CDR1 MNHEY and CDR2 SVGAGI. CDR3 sequence (DNA): TGTGCCAGCCGCCCAGGGCAGGGGATACTTTACGAGCAGTACTTC. Translation gives CASRPGQGILYEQYF.

This rearrangement joins TRBV7-2 to TRBJ2-3; possible D gene TRBD2, 7 bases. Per germline, CDR1 SGHTA and CDR2 FQGNSA. Trimming left V 5 bases short and J 2 bases short, with 17 bases between. The CDR3 runs 16 residues. As DNA, the CDR3 is TGTGCCAGCAGCCCCATGGGAGGGGGGCTCACAGATACGCAGTATTTT. Translation: CASSPMGGGLTDTQYF.

V and J are TRBV11-2 and TRBJ2-1, with 9 nucleotides matching TRBD1. Germline V CDR1 and CDR2: SGHAT, FQNNGV. The ends lost 8 bases at V and 7 bases at J; junction bases unmatched: 0. The CDR3 is 11 amino acids. CDR3 residues: CASGQGNEQFF. The CDR3 bases are TGTGCCAGCGGACAGGGGAATGAGCAGTTCTTC.

This clone came up once. The rearrangement uses TRBV19 and TRBJ2-7, with 8 bases aligning to TRBD1. Germline CDR1 is LNHDA and CDR2 is SQIVND (reference sequence). V lost 5 bases, J lost 2 bases, and 8 bases stayed unmatched. The length of the CDR3 is 15 residues. The CDR3 coding sequence is TGTGCCAGTAGTCTCCCGGGACAGGCGACCTACGAGCAGTACTTC. It codes for CASSLPGQATYEQYF. The full variable domain, rest sourced from reference TRBV19 and TRBJ2-7, is DGGITQSPKYLFRKEGQNVTLSCEQNLNHDAMYWYRQDPGQGLRLIYYSQIVNDFQKGDIAEGYSVSREKKESFPLTVTSAQKNPTAFYLCASSLPGQATYEQYFGPGTRLTVT.

The genes are TRBV5-1 and TRBJ1-3; no firm D call. Germline values: CDR1 SGHRS, CDR2 YFSETQ. V was cut by 5 bases and J by 0 bases, with 12 bases left in between. The CDR3 has 15 amino acids. The CDR3, as DNA: TGCGCCAGCAGTTCGGTCTTTGACTCTGGAAACACCATATATTTT. Its protein product is CASSSVFDSGNTIYF.

This chain uses TRBV3-1 (or the pseudogene TRBV3-2) with TRBJ1-6; D is uncertain. Germline CDR1 is LGHDT and CDR2 is YNNKEL (reference sequence). The V gene lost 2 bases and the J gene lost 7 bases, with 3 bases spanning the gap. This CDR3 has 12 residues. The CDR3 loop reads CASSQSNSPLHF. The DNA of the CDR3 is TGTGCCAGCAGCCAATCAAATTCACCCCTCCACTTT.

This chain uses TRBV7-2 with TRBJ2-1, with TRBD2 matching 10 bases. The CDR3 totals 15 residues. V was clipped by 3 bases and J by 7 bases; unmatched bases: 6. The V gene's germline CDR1 is SGHTA and CDR2 FQGNSA. CDR3 region: CASSFTSGNLNEQFF. DNA of the CDR3: TGTGCCAGCAGCTTTACTAGCGGGAACTTGAATGAGCAGTTCTTC.

V is TRBV27 and J is TRBJ2-3, with TRBD2 matching over 14 bases. V trimming: 6 bases; J trimming: 7 bases; junction bases outside the gene matches: 6. The CDR3 has 15 residues. Germline assignment: CDR1 MNHEY and CDR2 SMNVEV (reference sequence). Written as DNA, the CDR3 is TGTGCCAGCAGAAGACTAGCGGGAGGGATCCATACGCAGTATTTT. It translates to CASRRLAGGIHTQYF.

The rearrangement joins TRBV2 to TRBJ1-3, with TRBD1 matching 9 bases. The CDR3 is 19 amino acids. V dropped 3 bases and J dropped 0; count of bases not matched to a gene: 12. Per germline, CDR1 SNHLY and CDR2 FYNNEI. The CDR3, as DNA: TGTGCCAGCAGTGAGGTTGTCGGACAGGGGACAAACTCTGGAAACACCATATATTTT. This codes for CASSEVVGQGTNSGNTIYF.

The chain couples TRBV18 to TRBJ1-6, with D possibly being TRBD1 (6 bases). The CDR3 has 15 amino acids. Germline loops: CDR1 KGHSH, CDR2 LQKENI. V lost 2 bases to trimming and J lost 5 bases, with 10 bases between them. The CDR3 region has the DNA TGTGCCAGCTCACCAGGGACAAGGAATAATTCACCCCTCCACTTT. Protein sequence: CASSPGTRNNSPLHF.

V usage is TRBV7-3 and J usage is TRBJ2-3, with 9 bases aligning to TRBD2. This CDR3 has 15 residues. With 3 bases clipped from V and 5 bases from J, the junction kept 6 bases outside the gene matches. Germline values: CDR1 SGHTA, CDR2 FQGTGA. The CDR3 spells CASSFGGRALDTQYF. The CDR3 DNA reads TGTGCCAGCAGCTTCGGCGGGAGGGCGTTAGATACGCAGTATTTT. Based on the CDR3 plus reference TRBV7-3 and TRBJ2-3, the full variable domain is GAGVSQTPSNKVTEKGKYVELRCDPISGHTALYWYRQSLGQGPEFLIYFQGTGAADDSGLPNDRFFAVRPEGSVSTLKIQRTERGDSAVYLCASSFGGRALDTQYFGPGTRLTVL.

The chain employs TRBV2 and TRBJ1-5; 9 bases line up with TRBD1. The V and J ends lost 1 base and 5 bases, in that order; junction bases with no gene match: 3. Germline V gene data show CDR1 as SNHLY and CDR2 as FYNNEI. The CDR3 runs to 15 residues. CDR3 region: CASSEETGGHQPQHF. The CDR3 bases are TGTGCCAGCAGTGAAGAAACAGGGGGCCATCAGCCCCAGCATTTT.

This chain uses TRBV5-1 with TRBJ1-3, with 8 bases that match TRBD1. With 4 bases clipped from V and 3 bases from J, the junction kept 3 bases outside the gene matches. The germline V gene has CDR1 SGHRS and CDR2 YFSETQ. This CDR3 contains 14 residues. The CDR3 DNA is TGCGCCAGCAGCCCGACAGGGGATGGAAACACCATATATTTT. Its translation: CASSPTGDGNTIYF.

This chain uses TRBV5-8 with TRBJ1-5, with 7 bases identical to TRBD1. Germline lookup yields CDR1 SGHTS and CDR2 YDEGEE. V gave up 4 bases and J gave up 2 bases; unmatched junction bases: 9. CDR3 size: 16 residues. For the CDR3, the DNA is TGTGCCAGCAGCACCGGACAGGCCGTTCGCAATCAGCCCCAGCATTTT. This codes for CASSTGQAVRNQPQHF.

J is TRBJ1-5 and V is TRBV6-4; TRBD1 aligns across 7 bases. Germline V gene data show CDR1 as MRHNA and CDR2 as SNTAGT. Unmatched junction bases numbered 16, after V lost 0 bases and J lost 2 bases. The CDR3 is made up of 20 amino acids. This CDR3 is CASSDSNIGTEKVGNQPQHF. As DNA, the CDR3 is TGTGCCAGCAGTGACTCGAATATAGGGACAGAGAAGGTGGGCAATCAGCCCCAGCATTTT.

The chain is built from TRBV5-1 and TRBJ1-2; D is undetermined. Deletions cut 4 bases from V and 3 bases from J, with 19 bases between. The CDR3 covers 16 residues. The germline gives CDR1 SGHRS, CDR2 YFSETQ. The CDR3 spells CASSRTGYDFDYGYTF. The DNA for the CDR3 is TGCGCCAGCAGCCGAACGGGATACGACTTTGACTATGGCTACACCTTC. The full variable domain, completed using reference TRBV5-1 and TRBJ1-2, is KAGVTQTPRYLIKTRGQQVTLSCSPISGHRSVSWYQQTPGQGLQFLFEYFSETQRNKGNFPGRFSGRQFSNSRSEMNVSTLELGDSALYLCASSRTGYDFDYGYTFGSGTRLTVV.